A single sample is the source of the 13 T cell receptor beta chains below, sequenced in a study of blood T cell repertoires in COVID-19. TCRdb's copy holds only in-frame clones and misses some; the assay was immunoSEQ multiplex PCR. The sample holds approximately 170,000 clones, 70% to 80% seen once. The sequenced sample consisted of peripheral blood. These receptors originate from a woman aged 50 to 65 with acute or convalescent COVID-19.

The chain employs TRBV20-1 and TRBJ2-1; tentatively, D is TRBD2 (5 bases). The CDR3 consists of 13 residues. Germline V CDR1 and CDR2: DFQATT, SNEGSKA (reference sequence). V was pared by 3 bases and J by 6 bases, with 12 bases between. CDR3 region: CSASSGNRNEQFF. The CDR3 DNA reads as TGCAGTGCTAGTTCGGGAAATCGCAATGAGCAGTTCTTC.

The J gene is TRBJ1-6, the V gene TRBV6-6; D gene ambiguous. The CDR3 spans 11 residues. Trimming pared 6 bases from V and 8 bases from J, leaving 5 bases between. The germline CDR1 and CDR2 sequences are MNHNY and SVGAGI (reference sequence). In nucleotides, the CDR3 is TGTGCCAGCAGGAGAGATTCACCCCTCCACTTT. Translated: CASRRDSPLHF.

The rearrangement uses TRBV11-2 and TRBJ2-7; D is unresolved. Trimming pared 4 bases from V and 8 bases from J, leaving 9 bases between. Per germline, CDR1 SGHAT and CDR2 FQNNGV. The CDR3 runs 11 residues. The CDR3 DNA reads as TGTGCCAGCAGCTCCCGACTGCAGCAGTACTTC. As protein: CASSSRLQQYF.

This clone showed up just a few times. The CDR3 DNA reads as TGTGCCAGCAGCCGGACAGCCTCTAACTATGGCTACACCTTC. Its protein product is CASSRTASNYGYTF. V gene TRBV6-6 combines with J gene TRBJ1-2, with D perhaps matching TRBD1 (6 bases). V shed 6 bases and J shed 0 bases, with 11 bases lying between them. CDR3 size: 14 residues. Germline CDR1 and CDR2: MNHNY and SVGAGI (reference sequence).

The chain employs TRBV6-1 and TRBJ2-7; 9 bases are shared with TRBD2. CDR1 and CDR2 (germline): MNHNS, SASEGT. The ends lost 3 bases at V and 3 bases at J; junction bases unmatched: 9. The CDR3 consists of 16 residues. The CDR3 is CASSEMVVAGVYEQYF. CDR3 in DNA: TGTGCCAGCAGTGAGATGGTGGTAGCGGGAGTCTACGAGCAGTACTTC.

The chain links TRBV11-2 to TRBJ2-1; D is possibly TRBD2 (6 bases). Trimming shortened V by 5 bases and J by 4 bases, and 18 bases separated the two germline ends. In germline, CDR1 is SGHAT, CDR2 FQNNGV. The CDR3 totals 16 residues. The CDR3 nucleotides read TGTGCCAGCAGCCCTCGCCTGGGCGGGATTTACAATGAGCAGTTCTTC. Translated, it gives CASSPRLGGIYNEQFF.

J is TRBJ1-1 and V is TRBV30, with D possibly being TRBD1 (6 bases). The germline gives CDR1 GTSNPN, CDR2 SVGIG (reference sequence). Trimming stripped 4 bases from V and 1 base from J, with 13 bases between. This CDR3 comprises 14 residues. The CDR3 DNA is TGTGCCTGGAAACCCTTGGACAGGAACACTGAAGCTTTCTTT. This sequence encodes CAWKPLDRNTEAFF.

This sequence joins TRBV27 and TRBJ1-6, with D possibly matching TRBD1 (6 bases). The germline gives CDR1 MNHEY, CDR2 SMNVEV (reference sequence). V gave up 2 bases and J gave up 6 bases, with 8 bases separating them. This CDR3 has 14 amino acids. The chain's CDR3 is CASSLRGSNSPLHF. The DNA for the CDR3 is TGTGCCAGCAGTTTAAGGGGGTCTAATTCACCCCTCCACTTT.

V gene TRBV7-2 combines with J gene TRBJ1-1; 9 positions agree with TRBD1. J gave up 5 bases and V 3 bases, and 4 bases lay outside the gene matches. CDR3 length equals 14 residues. Germline V CDR1 and CDR2: SGHTA, FQGNSA. The CDR3 DNA reads TGTGCCAGCAGCTTTACAGGGGGCCTAACTGAAGCTTTCTTT. Its translation: CASSFTGGLTEAFF.

The V and J genes are TRBV12-5 and TRBJ2-3, with TRBD1 as a possible D gene (7 bases). Trimming stripped 0 bases from V and 14 bases from J, with 18 bases between. CDR1 is LGHNT, CDR2 FRNRAP, per germline. The CDR3 is 14 amino acids. The CDR3 region has the DNA TGTGCTAGTGGTTTGGTACTTCAGGGGGGCCTTCCGTATTTT. Translation gives CASGLVLQGGLPYF.

The V and J genes are TRBV4-3 and TRBJ2-3; 8 bases align to TRBD1. The germline V gene has CDR1 LGHNA and CDR2 YSLEER. There are 15 residues in the CDR3. J lost 1 base, V lost 3 bases, and 3 bases had no gene match. CDR3 nucleotides: TGCGCCAGCAGCCACAGGGGACAGGGCACAGATACGCAGTATTTT. Protein product: CASSHRGQGTDTQYF.

This sequence joins TRBV5-6 and TRBJ1-1; D remains ambiguous. The CDR3 extends over 15 amino acids. Germline CDR1 SGHDT, CDR2 YYEEEE. The V gene lost 1 base and the J gene lost 0 bases, with 10 bases spanning the gap. The CDR3 sequence: CASSLKRAVNTEAFF. CDR3 in DNA: TGTGCCAGCAGCTTGAAGAGGGCGGTGAACACTGAAGCTTTCTTT.

V usage is TRBV6-1 and J usage is TRBJ2-6, with a possible D match to TRBD1 (5 bases). Trimming stripped 2 bases from V and 0 bases from J, with 14 bases between. The CDR3 covers 18 residues. Germline CDR1 reads MNHNS; CDR2 reads SASEGT. The chain's CDR3 is CASSESRQSYSGANVLTF. The CDR3 DNA follows: TGTGCCAGCAGTGAAAGTCGACAGAGTTACTCTGGGGCCAACGTCCTGACTTTC.